These 29 T cell receptor beta chains were sequenced from one sample in a study of human thymus T cells. Some clones are missing from TCRdb's copy, which holds only in-frame ones; the method was immunoSEQ multiplex PCR. The profile covers roughly 60,000 clones, with about 94% appearing a single time and less than 7% taken by the ten largest. Sequenced: blood. These receptors were collected from a boy less than two years old with a congenital heart defect but otherwise immunologically healthy.

J is TRBJ2-6 and V is TRBV5-8, with a tentative D call TRBD2 (5 bases). Germline values: CDR1 SGHTS, CDR2 YDEGEE. V lost 5 bases and J lost 0, with 9 bases in between. This CDR3 region has 15 residues. CDR3 nucleotide sequence: TGTGCCAGCAGGGACGGAGGCTCTGGGGCCAACGTCCTGACTTTC. Translation: CASRDGGSGANVLTF.

The V gene is TRBV11-3, the J gene TRBJ1-1; D not certain. CDR3 size: 13 residues. The ends were cut back, 1 base at V and 5 bases at J, with 8 bases in the middle. CDR1 and CDR2 (germline): SGHNT, YENEEA. CDR3 nucleotides: TGTGCCAGCAGCTTAGCATCCGGGACTGAAGCTTTCTTT. The encoded protein is CASSLASGTEAFF.

V usage is TRBV5-1 and J usage is TRBJ2-1; a weak D match, TRBD2 (6 bases). The CDR3 is 12 residues long. The V gene's germline CDR1 is SGHRS and CDR2 YFSETQ. Trimming stripped 0 bases from V and 11 bases from J, with 9 bases between. The CDR3 loop reads CASSLGLVKQFF. Here the CDR3 DNA reads TGCGCCAGCAGCTTGGGACTAGTTAAGCAGTTCTTC.

The chain carries TRBV11-2 and TRBJ1-1; D is unresolved. CDR3 length: 12 amino acids. Germline V gives CDR1 SGHAT, CDR2 FQNNGV. The V gene lost 2 bases and the J gene lost 1 base, with 2 bases spanning the gap. The CDR3 DNA is TGTGCCAGCAGCTTACAGAACACTGAAGCTTTCTTT. Translated: CASSLQNTEAFF.

This clone occurred once. V and J are TRBV4-2 and TRBJ2-3; D perhaps matches TRBD2 (6 bases). CDR1 is LGHNA, CDR2 YNFKEQ, per germline. The V gene lost 0 bases and the J gene lost 2 bases, with 18 bases spanning the gap. The CDR3 is 18 amino acids. The CDR3 region has the DNA TGTGCCAGCAGCCAAGAAGTGGGGTGGCGGGAAAACACAGATACGCAGTATTTT. Translation: CASSQEVGWRENTDTQYF.

The chain couples TRBV5-1 to TRBJ2-1; 7 positions match TRBD2. From germline, CDR1 is SGHRS and CDR2 YFSETQ. CDR3 size: 15 residues. The V segment lost 0 bases and the J segment 3 bases; nucleotides outside the gene matches: 3. The CDR3 DNA reads TGCGCCAGCAGCTTGGTGGGAGGGGTCTACAATGAGCAGTTCTTC. Residues: CASSLVGGVYNEQFF.

The chain combines TRBV7-2 with TRBJ1-6, with D maybe TRBD1 (6 bases). This CDR3 contains 13 residues. With 2 bases removed from V and 10 bases from J, the gap between germline ends came to 9 bases. The V gene's germline CDR1 is SGHTA and CDR2 FQGNSA. The CDR3 DNA reads TGTGCCAGCAGCTTAAACAGGGTCTCACCCCTCCACTTT. Translated, it gives CASSLNRVSPLHF.

The chain is built from TRBV2 and TRBJ2-6; no clear D gene. This CDR3 has 15 amino acids. CDR1 SNHLY and CDR2 FYNNEI come from the germline V gene. The V end lost 4 bases, the J end lost 1 base, and 8 bases lay between the germline ends. The CDR3 here is CASSVGGSGANVLTF. CDR3 bases: TGTGCCAGCAGTGTTGGTGGGTCTGGGGCCAACGTCCTGACTTTC. Looking up the rest from reference TRBV2 and TRBJ2-6 gives the full variable domain: EPEVTQTPSHQVTQMGQEVILRCVPISNHLYFYWYRQILGQKVEFLVSFYNNEISEKSEIFDDQFSVERPDGSNFTLKIRSTKLEDSAMYFCASSVGGSGANVLTFGAGSRLTVL.

The chain employs TRBV19 and TRBJ2-2, with D perhaps matching TRBD1 or TRBD2 (6 bases each). The CDR3 runs to 16 residues. Trimming removed 5 bases at V and 6 bases at J, with 19 bases between. Germline V gives CDR1 LNHDA, CDR2 SQIVND (reference sequence). CDR3 sequence: CASSRGLAVPAGELFF. Written as DNA, the CDR3 is TGTGCCAGTAGTCGGGGGCTCGCGGTTCCGGCCGGGGAGCTGTTTTTT.

The chain carries TRBV7-2 and TRBJ2-7; 7 nucleotides match TRBD1. The CDR3 extends over 16 amino acids. Germline CDR1 is SGHTA and CDR2 is FQGNSA. The trim removed 2 bases at V and 6 bases at J, leaving 13 bases unmatched. CDR3 bases: TGTGCCAGCAGCTTATACCCTAGACAGGGTATTGCCGAGCAGTACTTC. Its translation: CASSLYPRQGIAEQYF. Full variable domain (outside the CDR3, taken from reference TRBV7-2 and TRBJ2-7): GAGVSQSPSNKVTEKGKDVELRCDPISGHTALYWYRQSLGQGLEFLIYFQGNSAPDKSGLPSDRFSAERTGGSVSTLTIQRTQQEDSAVYLCASSLYPRQGIAEQYFGPGTRLTVT.

The CDR3 DNA sequence: TGTGCCAGCAGTGACGGGGGAGGCACAGATACGCAGTATTTT. Its translation: CASSDGGGTDTQYF. V gene TRBV5-6 combines with J gene TRBJ2-3; a weak D match, TRBD2 (6 bases). CDR1 is SGHDT, CDR2 YYEEEE, per germline. The CDR3 spans 14 residues. Trimming took off 5 bases at V and 1 base at J, with 11 bases between the two ends.

This sequence joins TRBV19 and TRBJ2-7, with 9 positions matching TRBD1. Trimming took 3 bases from V and 5 from J; bases not matched to a gene: 11. Germline V gives CDR1 LNHDA, CDR2 SQIVND (reference sequence). The CDR3 extends over 16 amino acids. This CDR3 is CASSILPGQGPNEQYF. The CDR3 bases are TGTGCCAGTAGTATCCTCCCGGGACAGGGCCCAAACGAGCAGTACTTC.

The V gene is TRBV9, the J gene TRBJ2-3; 7 nucleotides align to TRBD2. The CDR3 runs to 15 residues. The germline V gene has CDR1 SGDLS and CDR2 YYNGEE. The V segment lost 2 bases and the J segment 4 bases; nucleotides outside the gene matches: 7. The CDR3 spells CASSVSGLGADTQYF. The CDR3 bases are TGTGCCAGCAGCGTTAGCGGACTAGGCGCAGATACGCAGTATTTT. Full variable domain (rest looked up from reference TRBV9 and TRBJ2-3): DSGVTQTPKHLITATGQRVTLRCSPRSGDLSVYWYQQSLDQGLQFLIQYYNGEERAKGNILERFSAQQFPDLHSELNLSSLELGDSALYFCASSVSGLGADTQYFGPGTRLTVL.

The chain uses TRBV7-2 and TRBJ2-7; 9 bases line up with TRBD2. CDR1 is SGHTA, CDR2 FQGNSA, per germline. The junction had 7 bases not matched to a gene; V was cut back by 0 bases and J by 4 bases. The CDR3 extends over 16 amino acids. CDR3 sequence reads: CASSLASSGRHYEQYF. The CDR3 DNA follows: TGTGCCAGCAGCTTAGCATCAAGCGGGAGGCATTACGAGCAGTACTTC.

The chain recombines TRBV27 with TRBJ2-1; the match to TRBD2 covers 9 bases. The CDR3 contains 15 residues. Germline V gene sequence: CDR1 MNHEY, CDR2 SMNVEV (reference sequence). V trimming: 2 bases; J trimming: 7 bases; junction bases outside the gene matches: 6. CDR3 loop: CASSLTPSGINEQFF. CDR3 DNA: TGTGCCAGCAGTTTAACCCCTAGCGGGATAAATGAGCAGTTCTTC.

The CDR3: CASSAPPGVGNEQFF. The CDR3 coding sequence is TGTGCCAGCAGTGCGCCCCCGGGGGTAGGGAATGAGCAGTTCTTC. The chain is built from TRBV27 and TRBJ2-1, with D possibly being TRBD2 (6 bases). V was shortened by 5 bases and J by 7 bases, with 18 bases between the two germline ends. CDR3 length equals 15 residues. Germline CDR1 MNHEY, CDR2 SMNVEV (reference sequence).

The chain combines TRBV7-9 with TRBJ2-7, with D possibly matching TRBD2 (6 bases). This CDR3 spans 14 amino acids. The V end lost 5 bases, the J end lost 2 bases, and 13 bases lay between the germline ends. Germline loops: CDR1 SEHNR, CDR2 FQNEAQ (reference sequence). The CDR3 here is CASSDGTLPYEQYF. The CDR3 DNA is TGTGCCAGCAGCGATGGGACTTTACCCTACGAGCAGTACTTC.

The V and J genes are TRBV7-2 and TRBJ2-5; D remains ambiguous. CDR1 and CDR2 from the germline V gene are SGHTA and FQGNSA. The CDR3 totals 14 residues. V gave up 4 bases and J gave up 5 bases, with 14 bases separating them. CDR3 coding DNA: TGTGCCAGCAGCTCCTGGGTAGTAGGTGAGACCCAGTACTTC. Its protein product is CASSSWVVGETQYF.

The V gene is TRBV25-1, the J gene TRBJ1-3; D is unclear. Germline V gene data show CDR1 as MGHDK and CDR2 as SYGVNS. Trimming shortened V by 3 bases and J by 3 bases, and 9 bases separated the two germline ends. The CDR3 consists of 14 residues. The CDR3 DNA reads as TGTGCCAGCAGTGACTTCAGTGATGGAAACACCATATATTTT. Amino acids: CASSDFSDGNTIYF.

The genes are TRBV6-5 and TRBJ2-1; 9 positions agree with TRBD2. From germline, CDR1 is MNHEY and CDR2 SVGAGI. This CDR3 has 14 amino acids. V gave up 3 bases and J gave up 7 bases; unmatched junction bases: 4. The CDR3 bases are TGTGCCAGCAGTTATGGCGGGAGGGGGAATGAGCAGTTCTTC. It specifies CASSYGGRGNEQFF.

This clone appeared a single time. The genes are TRBV10-3 and TRBJ2-7, with a tentative D call TRBD1 (6 bases). CDR1 and CDR2 from the germline V gene are ENHRY and SYGVKD. The V end was cut by 5 bases, the J end by 7 bases, with 12 bases between. The CDR3 spans 12 residues. CDR3 loop: CAISQSGEEQYF. The CDR3 DNA sequence: TGTGCCATCAGTCAATCAGGGGAAGAGCAGTACTTC.

The V and J genes are TRBV28 and TRBJ2-2; D may be TRBD2 (7 bases). CDR3 size: 16 residues. Germline V lookup: CDR1 MDHEN, CDR2 SYDVKM. The V gene lost 6 bases and the J gene lost 3 bases, with 17 bases spanning the gap. CDR3 coding DNA: TGTGCCAGCAGCCTAAGGGGGGGAGCATACACCGGGGAGCTGTTTTTT. Translating it yields CASSLRGGAYTGELFF.

In DNA form, the CDR3 reads TGTGCCAGCAGCTTTAGTGAGGGGGGCACAGATACGCAGTATTTT. Translating it yields CASSFSEGGTDTQYF. The chain couples TRBV11-3 to TRBJ2-3, with D maybe TRBD1 (6 bases). Germline V gene data show CDR1 as SGHNT and CDR2 as YENEEA. The V end lost 3 bases, the J end lost 1 base, and 11 bases lay between the germline ends. The CDR3 has 15 residues.

The V call is TRBV4-2, the J call TRBJ2-6; 8 nucleotides line up with TRBD1. V lost 4 bases, J lost 3 bases, and 5 bases stayed unmatched. CDR1 and CDR2 from the germline V gene are LGHNA and YNFKEQ. This CDR3 has 16 residues. Here the CDR3 reads CASSRIQGDGANVLTF. For the CDR3, the DNA is TGTGCCAGCAGCCGAATACAGGGGGATGGGGCCAACGTCCTGACTTTC.

The rearrangement joins TRBV7-9 to TRBJ1-4; 7 nucleotides align to TRBD1. V was pared by 5 bases and J by 10 bases, with 13 bases of the junction left unmatched. Germline-derived CDR1 and CDR2 are SEHNR and FQNEAQ (reference sequence). The CDR3 length is 15 residues. CDR3 nucleotide sequence: TGTGCCAGCAGCCTACGAGGACAGGAGGTTGGAAAACTGTTTTTT. Protein: CASSLRGQEVGKLFF.

The genes are TRBV5-4 and TRBJ2-7, with 10 bases that match TRBD2. CDR3 length equals 15 residues. After removal of 4 bases from V and 3 bases from J, the junction contained 7 bases not matched to a gene. Germline CDR1 reads SGHNT; CDR2 reads YYREEE (reference sequence). The CDR3 coding sequence is TGTGCCAGCAGCGTTGCCGGGACTAGCGTCTACGAGCAGTACTTC. This sequence encodes CASSVAGTSVYEQYF.

This rearrangement joins TRBV9 to TRBJ1-3, with 7 positions matching TRBD1. Looked up from germline, CDR1 is SGDLS and CDR2 is YYNGEE. The CDR3 loop spans 15 amino acids. V lost 3 bases, J lost 0 bases, and 3 bases stayed unmatched. The CDR3 DNA reads TGTGCCAGCAGCGGGACAGGCATCTCTGGAAACACCATATATTTT. It translates to CASSGTGISGNTIYF.

The chain is built from TRBV5-6 and TRBJ2-3; D unresolved. Germline CDR1 SGHDT, CDR2 YYEEEE. The CDR3 is made up of 15 amino acids. The germline V and J ends were trimmed by 0 bases and 4 bases, with 12 bases remaining between them. This CDR3 is CASSLGLSLADTQYF. Here the CDR3 DNA reads TGTGCCAGCAGCTTGGGCCTAAGCCTAGCAGATACGCAGTATTTT.

The rearrangement uses TRBV27 and TRBJ2-7; 7 bases are shared with TRBD1. The germline CDR1 and CDR2 sequences are MNHEY and SMNVEV (reference sequence). Trimming at V came to 5 bases and at J to 0 bases, leaving 7 bases not matched to a gene. The CDR3 runs to 15 residues. CDR3 sequence reads: CASSTTGASSYEQYF. DNA of the CDR3: TGTGCCAGCAGTACTACAGGGGCGAGCTCCTACGAGCAGTACTTC.